The entry that follows covers one T cell receptor beta chain sequence. These data come from a study of blood T cell repertoires in COVID-19. Study in general: Nucleic acid was either cDNA or gDNA, and it came from T cells, B-cell-depleted T cells, or PBMCs.

Assay used: immunoSEQ multiplex PCR; TCRdb lists only in-frame clones, some missing. The sample has approximately 330,000 clones, just under 90% seen once. Deletions cut 5 bases from V and 0 bases from J, with 17 bases between. This CDR3 region has 18 residues. Germline V gene sequence: CDR1 LNHDA, CDR2 SQIVND (reference sequence). This receptor was obtained from a woman under 40 who had recovered from COVID-19. The J gene is TRBJ1-6, the V gene TRBV19; TRBD1 is a possible D gene (5 bases). The sequencing sample was made of PBMCs or T cells enriched from blood (not recorded which). DNA for the CDR3: TGTGCCAGTAGTTCCCGGGACTCTAGGAGCTCCTATAATTCACCCCTCCACTTT. Protein product: CASSSRDSRSSYNSPLHF. Full variable domain (rest looked up from reference TRBV19 and TRBJ1-6): DGGITQSPKYLFRKEGQNVTLSCEQNLNHDAMYWYRQDPGQGLRLIYYSQIVNDFQKGDIAEGYSVSREKKESFPLTVTSAQKNPTAFYLCASSSRDSRSSYNSPLHFGNGTRLTVT.